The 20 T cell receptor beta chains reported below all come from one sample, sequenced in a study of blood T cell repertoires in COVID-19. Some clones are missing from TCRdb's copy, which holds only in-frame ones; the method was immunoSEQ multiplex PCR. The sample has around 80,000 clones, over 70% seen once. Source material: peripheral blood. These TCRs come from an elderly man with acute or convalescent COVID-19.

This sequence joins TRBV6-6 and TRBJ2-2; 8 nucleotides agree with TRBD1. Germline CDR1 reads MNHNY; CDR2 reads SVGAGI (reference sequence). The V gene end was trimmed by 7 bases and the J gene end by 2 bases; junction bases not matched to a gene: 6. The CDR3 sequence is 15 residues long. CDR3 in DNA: TGTGCCAGCAATCCGGGACAGGTTAACACCGGGGAGCTGTTTTTT. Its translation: CASNPGQVNTGELFF.

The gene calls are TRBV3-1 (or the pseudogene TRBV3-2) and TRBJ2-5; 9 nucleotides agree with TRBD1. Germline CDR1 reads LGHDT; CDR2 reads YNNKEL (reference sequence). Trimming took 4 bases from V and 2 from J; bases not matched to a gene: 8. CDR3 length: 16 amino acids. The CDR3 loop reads CASSRLSGTGQETQYF. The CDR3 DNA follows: TGTGCCAGCAGCCGGCTGTCGGGGACAGGGCAAGAGACCCAGTACTTC.

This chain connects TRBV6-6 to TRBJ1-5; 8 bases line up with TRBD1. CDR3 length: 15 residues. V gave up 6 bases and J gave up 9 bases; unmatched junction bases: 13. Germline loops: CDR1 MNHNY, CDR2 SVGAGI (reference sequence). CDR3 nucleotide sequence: TGTGCCAGCAGCCCCGGGCAGGGGGCGCGAAGGCCCCAGCATTTT. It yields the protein CASSPGQGARRPQHF.

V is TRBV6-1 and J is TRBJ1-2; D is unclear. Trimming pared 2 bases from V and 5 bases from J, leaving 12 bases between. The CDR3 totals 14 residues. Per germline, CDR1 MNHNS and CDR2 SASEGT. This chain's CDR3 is CASSETVGGYGYTF. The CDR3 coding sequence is TGTGCCAGCAGTGAAACGGTGGGCGGGTATGGCTACACCTTC.

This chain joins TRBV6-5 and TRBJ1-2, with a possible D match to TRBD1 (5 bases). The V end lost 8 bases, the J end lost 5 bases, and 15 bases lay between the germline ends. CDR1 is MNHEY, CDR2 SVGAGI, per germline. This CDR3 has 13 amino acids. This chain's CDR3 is CASLEQETYGYTF. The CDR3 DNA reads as TGTGCCAGCCTTGAACAGGAGACTTATGGCTACACCTTC.

The CDR3 nucleotides are TGTGCCAGCTCTTTCGGGACGGGAGGCACCGGGGAGCTGTTTTTT. It is translated as CASSFGTGGTGELFF. The gene calls are TRBV2 and TRBJ2-2; 7 bases are shared with TRBD2. CDR1 and CDR2 from the germline V gene are SNHLY and FYNNEI. The trim removed 8 bases at V and 4 bases at J, leaving 10 bases unmatched. The length of the CDR3 is 15 residues. Variable domain in full (rest from reference TRBV2 and TRBJ2-2): EPEVTQTPSHQVTQMGQEVILRCVPISNHLYFYWYRQILGQKVEFLVSFYNNEISEKSEIFDDQFSVERPDGSNFTLKIRSTKLEDSAMYFCASSFGTGGTGELFFGEGSRLTVL.

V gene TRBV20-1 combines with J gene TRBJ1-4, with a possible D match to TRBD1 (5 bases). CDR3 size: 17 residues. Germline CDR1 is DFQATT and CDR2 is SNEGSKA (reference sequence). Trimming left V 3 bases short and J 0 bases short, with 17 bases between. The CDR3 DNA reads TGCAGTGCTAGTGTACAGGTTGGCTTTGCAACTAATGAAAAACTGTTTTTT. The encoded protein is CSASVQVGFATNEKLFF.

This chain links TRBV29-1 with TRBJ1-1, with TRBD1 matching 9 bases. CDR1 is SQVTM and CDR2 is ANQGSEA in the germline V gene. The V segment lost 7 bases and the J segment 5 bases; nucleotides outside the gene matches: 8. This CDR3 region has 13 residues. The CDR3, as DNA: TGCAGCGGGGGAACAGGGGGCTTGACTGAAGCTTTCTTT. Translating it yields CSGGTGGLTEAFF. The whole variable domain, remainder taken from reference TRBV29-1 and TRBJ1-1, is SAVISQKPSRDICQRGTSLTIQCQVDSQVTMMFWYRQQPGQSLTLIATANQGSEATYESGFVIDKFPISRPNLTFSTLTVSNMSPEDSSIYLCSGGTGGLTEAFFGQGTRLTVV.

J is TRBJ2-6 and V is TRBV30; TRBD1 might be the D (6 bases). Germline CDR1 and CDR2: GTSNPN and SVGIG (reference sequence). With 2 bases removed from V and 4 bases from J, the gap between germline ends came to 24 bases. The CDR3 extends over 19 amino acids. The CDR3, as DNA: TGTGCCTGGAGTCCGCGGACAGTCTTCAACTCAGGGGGGGCCAACGTCCTGACTTTC. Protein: CAWSPRTVFNSGGANVLTF.

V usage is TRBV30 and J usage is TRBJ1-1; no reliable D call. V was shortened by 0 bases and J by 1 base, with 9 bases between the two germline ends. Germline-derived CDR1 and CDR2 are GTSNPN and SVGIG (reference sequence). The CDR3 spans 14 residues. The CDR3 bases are TGTGCCTGGAGTGTACGGTTTGGGAACACTGAAGCTTTCTTT. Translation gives CAWSVRFGNTEAFF.

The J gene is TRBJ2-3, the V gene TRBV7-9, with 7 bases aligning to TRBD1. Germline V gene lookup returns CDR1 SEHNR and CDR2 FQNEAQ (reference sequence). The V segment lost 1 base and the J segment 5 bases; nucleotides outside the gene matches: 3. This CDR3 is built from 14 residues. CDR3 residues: CASSLEGAGDTQYF. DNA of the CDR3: TGTGCCAGCAGCTTAGAGGGGGCCGGAGATACGCAGTATTTT.

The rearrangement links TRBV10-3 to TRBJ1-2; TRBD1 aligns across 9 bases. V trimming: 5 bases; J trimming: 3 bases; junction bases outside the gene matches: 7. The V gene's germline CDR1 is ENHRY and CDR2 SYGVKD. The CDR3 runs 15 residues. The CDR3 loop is CAISNGQGSDYGYTF. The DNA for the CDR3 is TGTGCCATCAGTAATGGACAGGGGTCGGACTATGGCTACACCTTC.

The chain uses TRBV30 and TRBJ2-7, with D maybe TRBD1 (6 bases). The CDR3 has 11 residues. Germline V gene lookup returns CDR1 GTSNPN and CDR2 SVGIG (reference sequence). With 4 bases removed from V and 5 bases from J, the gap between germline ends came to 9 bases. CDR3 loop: CAWTHRDEQYF. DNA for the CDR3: TGTGCCTGGACCCACAGGGACGAGCAGTACTTC.

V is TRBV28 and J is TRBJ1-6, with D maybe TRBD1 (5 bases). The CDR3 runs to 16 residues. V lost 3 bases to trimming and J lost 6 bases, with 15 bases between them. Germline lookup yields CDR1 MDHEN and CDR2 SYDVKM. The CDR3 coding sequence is TGTGCCAGCAGTTTCGTAGGGCAGGGATTTAATTCACCCCTCCACTTT. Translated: CASSFVGQGFNSPLHF.

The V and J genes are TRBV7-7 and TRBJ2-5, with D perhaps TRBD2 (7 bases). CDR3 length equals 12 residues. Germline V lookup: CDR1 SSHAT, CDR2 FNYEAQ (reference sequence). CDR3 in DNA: TGTGCTAGCGGGCAGGGGATAGAGACCCAGTACTTC. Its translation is CASGQGIETQYF.

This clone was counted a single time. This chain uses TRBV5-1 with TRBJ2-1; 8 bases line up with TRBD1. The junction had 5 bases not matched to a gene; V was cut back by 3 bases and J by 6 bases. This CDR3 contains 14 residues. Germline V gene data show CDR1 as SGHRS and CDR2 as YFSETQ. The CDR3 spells CASSSYRGVNEQFF. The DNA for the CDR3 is TGCGCCAGCAGCTCCTACAGGGGGGTCAATGAGCAGTTCTTC.

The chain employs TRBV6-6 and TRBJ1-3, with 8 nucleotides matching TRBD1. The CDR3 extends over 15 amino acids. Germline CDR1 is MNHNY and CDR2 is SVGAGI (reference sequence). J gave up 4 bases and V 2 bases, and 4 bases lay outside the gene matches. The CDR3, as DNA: TGTGCCAGCAGTTACCCGACAGGGGAAGGAAACACCATATATTTT. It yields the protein CASSYPTGEGNTIYF.

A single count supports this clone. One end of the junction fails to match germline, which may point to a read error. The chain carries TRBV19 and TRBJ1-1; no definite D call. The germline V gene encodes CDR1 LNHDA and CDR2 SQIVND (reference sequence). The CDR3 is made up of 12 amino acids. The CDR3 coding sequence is TGTGCCAGTAGTGGCCGACCTCTGTCCTCGACTTTT. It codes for CASSGRPLSSTF.

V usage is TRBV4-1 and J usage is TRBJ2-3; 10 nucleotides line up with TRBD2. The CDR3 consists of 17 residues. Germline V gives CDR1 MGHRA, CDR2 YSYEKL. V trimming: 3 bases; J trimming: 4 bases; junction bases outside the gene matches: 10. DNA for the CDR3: TGCGCCAGCAGCCAGGGCCAGCGGGGGGGTTCTGCAGATACGCAGTATTTT. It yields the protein CASSQGQRGGSADTQYF.

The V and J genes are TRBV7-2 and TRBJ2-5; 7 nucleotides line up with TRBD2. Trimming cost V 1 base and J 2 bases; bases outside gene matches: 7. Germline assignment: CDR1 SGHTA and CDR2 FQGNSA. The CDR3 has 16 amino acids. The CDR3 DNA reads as TGTGCCAGCAGCTTAGTCAGCGTAGCGGGTCAAGAGACCCAGTACTTC. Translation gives CASSLVSVAGQETQYF.